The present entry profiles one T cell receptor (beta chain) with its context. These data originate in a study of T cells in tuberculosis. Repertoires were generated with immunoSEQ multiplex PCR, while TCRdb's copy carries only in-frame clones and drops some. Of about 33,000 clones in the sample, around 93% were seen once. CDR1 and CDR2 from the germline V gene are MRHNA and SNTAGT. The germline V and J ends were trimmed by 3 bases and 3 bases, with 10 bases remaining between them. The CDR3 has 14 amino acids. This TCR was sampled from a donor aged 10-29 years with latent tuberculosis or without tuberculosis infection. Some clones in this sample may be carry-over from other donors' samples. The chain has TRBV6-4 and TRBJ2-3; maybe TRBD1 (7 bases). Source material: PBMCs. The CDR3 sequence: CASSEAGGTDTQYF. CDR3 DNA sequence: TGTGCCAGCAGTGAAGCAGGGGGGACAGATACGCAGTATTTT.